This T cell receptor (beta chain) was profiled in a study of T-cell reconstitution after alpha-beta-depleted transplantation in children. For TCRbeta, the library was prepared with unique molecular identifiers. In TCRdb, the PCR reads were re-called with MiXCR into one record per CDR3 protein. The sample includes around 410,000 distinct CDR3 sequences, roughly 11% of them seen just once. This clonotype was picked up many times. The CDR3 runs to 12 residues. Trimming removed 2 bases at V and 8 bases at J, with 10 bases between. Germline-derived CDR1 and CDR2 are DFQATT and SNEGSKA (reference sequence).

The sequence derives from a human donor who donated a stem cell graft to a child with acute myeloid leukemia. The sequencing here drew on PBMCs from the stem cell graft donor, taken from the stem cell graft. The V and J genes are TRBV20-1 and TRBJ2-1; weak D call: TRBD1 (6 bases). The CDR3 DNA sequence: TGCAGTGCTAGATATGGGGGCCATGAGCAGTTCTTC. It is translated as CSARYGGHEQFF.